This T cell receptor beta chain was sequenced during a study of cytomegalovirus exposure and HLA in healthy donors. CDR3 length equals 13 residues. The germline V gene encodes CDR1 SGHRS and CDR2 YFSETQ. Deletions cut 4 bases from V and 0 bases from J, with 7 bases between. 60 Vbeta and 13 Jbeta primers were used in PCR. Method: immunoSEQ multiplex PCR; TCRdb's copy keeps in-frame clones and lacks some. This sample carries around 170,000 clones, around 79% of them seen once, and the ten largest clones take 0.69%. This clone was counted a few times. The V and J genes are TRBV5-1 and TRBJ1-1, with D unresolved. This TCR was sampled from a woman aged 40-49 years in good health and CMV-seronegative. The sample was PBMCs. As DNA, the CDR3 is TGCGCCAGCAGCCCGGGGATGAACACTGAAGCTTTCTTT. It codes for CASSPGMNTEAFF.